What follows is one T cell receptor (beta chain) and its context. Its specificity is not known. The junction differs from germline at one of its ends, possibly a read error. Via MiXCR, TCRdb re-called the 5' RACE reads, giving one row per CDR3 protein. The table lists tens of thousands of distinct CDR3 sequences, around 15% of them singletons. This entry is derived from a study of T-cell memory formation after mild COVID-19. The overall study: TCR clusters were mostly confined to one donor each.

Study findings and constraints: Second-wave clones with a day 37 peak had unconfirmed SARS-CoV-2 specificity. Some SARS-CoV-2-responding clones were already detected in memory before infection.

CDR3 length equals 17 residues. Germline V gene sequence: CDR1 LGHDT, CDR2 YNNKEL (reference sequence). The sample comprised PBMCs or a T cell subset sorted from them (not recorded which). This chain joins TRBV3-1 and TRBJ2-2, with D perhaps matching TRBD2 (5 bases). This TCR came from an adult woman who had mild COVID-19 (a few samples of this study predate the infection). Cell type and time point are not known. The CDR3 here is CASSQFREGLNAGELFF. DNA of the CDR3: TGTGCCAGCAGCCAATTCCGGGAAGGATTGAACGCCGGGGAGCTGTTTTTT.